The T cell receptor beta chain described here comes from a study of blood T cell repertoires in COVID-19. Whole-study context: Sites in the United States, Italy and Spain provided acute and convalescent COVID-19 samples.

Germline values: CDR1 SGHRS, CDR2 YFSETQ. CDR3 length: 14 amino acids. J was trimmed by 4 bases and V by 7 bases; bases with no gene match: 10. As originally analysed: Using reference gene primer amplification, nucleated cell counts were estimated. Only in-frame clones appear in the TCRdb table, and some are missing; sequencing was by immunoSEQ multiplex PCR. That table is the source of V, J and clone size, and D and trimming were worked out from the DNA. The table includes tens of thousands of clones, approximately 80% detected once. Material: peripheral blood. V is TRBV5-1 and J is TRBJ1-1; 7 bases align to TRBD1. This receptor was obtained from a man between 65 and 85 years old with acute or convalescent COVID-19. This CDR3 reads CASSRQGGGTEAFF. CDR3 DNA sequence: TGCGCCAGCTCCCGACAGGGTGGGGGCACTGAAGCTTTCTTT.